This TCR beta chain was recovered during a study of T cells after yellow fever vaccination. Study as a whole: It was SMART-Seq v4 Ultra Low Input that prepared the fractions with low cell numbers.

This CDR3 comprises 13 residues. CDR1 DFQATT and CDR2 SNEGSKA come from the germline V gene (reference sequence). The V end lost 6 bases, the J end lost 4 bases, and 13 bases lay between the germline ends. 5'RACE template switching generated TCR cDNA, adding a universal primer site and UMIs. Via MiXCR, TCRdb re-called the 5' RACE reads, giving one row per CDR3 protein. This sample has some 49,000 distinct CDR3 sequences, with around 6.8% found just once. Study-wide results and limits: Relatively few clonotypes were ones that appeared in both CD4 and CD8 compartments. FACS-sorted repertoires might harbor abundant contaminating clonotypes from the bulk population.

This clonotype was detected only a few times. The sequence was obtained from a man between 25 and 39 years old who received the YFV17D yellow fever vaccine. Specimen: PBMCs, either bulk or a sorted T-cell subset (CD4+, CD8+, memory, or dextramer-sorted; not recorded which), collected 45 days after the yellow fever booster vaccination. The V and J genes are TRBV20-1 and TRBJ1-5, with TRBD1 as a possible D gene (5 bases). CDR3 in amino acids: CSAQGDPNQPQHF. CDR3 DNA: TGCAGTGCCCAGGGAGATCCGAATCAGCCCCAGCATTTT.